The entry below gives a single T cell receptor beta chain sequence along with its context. As yet, its antigen is unknown. Sequencing used immunoSEQ multiplex PCR; TCRdb keeps in-frame clones, though not all of them. The sample yields over 130,000 clones, about 90% seen once. This sample stems from a study of T cell responses to AZD1222 COVID-19 vaccine. Overall study results and limits: Dominant CD4 TCR responses targeted spike regions 160-218 and 743-854. Nearly half of spike-specific TCRs reportedly target unmutated variant regions. Compared with day 0, the breadth and depth of the Spike-specific TCR repertoire rose significantly after two doses of AZD1222.

The material sequenced was peripheral blood, taken 28 days after the second dose of the MenACWY control vaccine. The source is an adult who received the MenACWY meningococcal vaccine as a control.

The CDR3, as DNA: TGTGCCAGCAGCCGGAATGGCTACACCTTC. It yields the protein CASSRNGYTF. The chain employs TRBV6-6 and TRBJ1-2; D is undetermined. Trimming left V 6 bases short and J 6 bases short, with 5 bases between. The CDR3 covers 10 residues. Per the germline V gene, CDR1 is MNHNY and CDR2 is SVGAGI (reference sequence).